A selection of T cell receptor beta chains follows, all from one sample in a study of T cells in Graves' hyperthyroidism and ophthalmopathy. TCRdb recomputed calls from the multiplex PCR reads with MiXCR, one row per CDR3 protein. The data show tens of thousands of distinct CDR3 sequences, approximately 58% seen once. The source material was peripheral blood or thyroid tissue (not recorded which). These receptors were collected from a man younger than 30 with Graves' hyperthyroidism. The CDR3 runs from the conserved cysteine through the conserved F or W. The D gene is left open where the match is weak. Not all rows give a size; the values are once, few, many and, for expanded clones, a class.

TRBJ2-5,TRBD2,TRBV4-3,many,TGCGCCAGCAGCCAAGATCAGCGGGTAGCGGGAGCGTGGGAGACCCAGTACTTC,CASSQDQRVAGAWETQYF
TRBJ2-1,NA,TRBV20-1,NA,TGCAGTGCGGCTGGCAGGGTAGTCTATGAGCAGTCCTTC,CSAAGRVVYEQSF
TRBJ1-2,TRBD1,TRBV4-1,many,TGCGCCAGCAGCCAACCAAGTGACAGGGACTTTTATGGCTACACCTTC,CASSQPSDRDFYGYTF
TRBJ1-2,NA,TRBV5-1,many,TGCGCCAGCAGCTTAAGACTATCTGAGTTTTACTATGGCTACACCTTC,CASSLRLSEFYYGYTF
TRBJ2-6,NA,TRBV10-3,once,TGTGCCATCAGTGAAAGATTTCGAACTGGGGCCAACGTCCTGACTTTC,CAISERFRTGANVLTF
TRBJ1-2,NA,TRBV7-9,NA,TGTGCCAGCAGCTTAGAATGGGTTACCACCGGGCGTGGCTACACCTTC,CASSLEWVTTGRGYTF
TRBJ1-2,NA,TRBV7-6,NA,TGTGCCAGCAGCTTAGGAGGGGGTGCCTATGGCTACACCTTC,CASSLGGGAYGYTF
TRBJ2-7,TRBD1,TRBV7-2,many,TGTGCCAGCAGCCGAATCGGGACAGGCCATTACGAGCAGTACTTC,CASSRIGTGHYEQYF
TRBJ1-2,NA,TRBV18,few,TGTGCCAGCTCCCTCCAGGGTCGCGGCAACTATGGCTACACCTTC,CASSLQGRGNYGYTF
TRBJ1-2,TRBD1,TRBV7-9,NA,TGTGCCAGCACCAAGGGACAGTTGAACTATGGCTACACCTTC,CASTKGQLNYGYTF
TRBJ1-5,NA,TRBV29-1,few,TGCAGCGTTGAAACTAGGGAGTCGGAGACCCAGCATTTT,CSVETRESETQHF
TRBJ1-2,NA,TRBV5-1,few,TGCGCCAGCAGCTTGGAACAGGGCAACTATGGCTACACCTTC,CASSLEQGNYGYTF
TRBJ1-6,TRBD1,TRBV7-2,medium-sized,TGTGCCAGCAGCTTAGGAACGGGACAGGGACCACCCCTCCACTTT,CASSLGTGQGPPLHF
TRBJ2-7,NA,TRBV10-3,medium-sized,TGTGCCATCAGTGAGTCTAGCGATACCTACGAGCAGTACTTC,CAISESSDTYEQYF
TRBJ1-5,TRBD1,TRBV20-1,many,TGCAGTGCCGAAGCGCCGGGACAGGGGGCTAGTCAGCCCCAGCATTTT,CSAEAPGQGASQPQHF
TRBJ1-1,NA,TRBV28,many,TGTGCCAGCAGTTTAGAGAGAGAAGCTTTCTTT,CASSLEREAFF
TRBJ1-2,TRBD1,TRBV10-2,NA,TGCGCCAGCGCCCGGGACAGCTATGGCTACACCTTC,CASARDSYGYTF
TRBJ1-5,TRBD1,TRBV2,NA,TGTGCCAGCAGTGTGGGACAGGGGGCAAGGCAGCCCCAGCATTTT,CASSVGQGARQPQHF
TRBJ1-2,NA,TRBV2,few,TGTGCCAGCAGTTCCCGTGGGGAGAACTATGGCTACACCTTC,CASSSRGENYGYTF
TRBJ2-2,TRBD1,TRBV2,NA,TGTGCCAGCAGTGAGACAGGGACCACCGGGGAGCTGTTTTTT,CASSETGTTGELFF
TRBJ1-4,NA,TRBV2,many,TGTGCCAGCAGCCCGGATGATAATGAAAAACTGTTTTTT,CASSPDDNEKLFF
TRBJ2-5,NA,TRBV24-1,NA,TGTGCCACCAGTGAGGGCAGCCCCGGGGAGACCCAGTACTTC,CATSEGSPGETQYF
TRBJ1-1,TRBD1,TRBV29-1,many,TGCAGCGTTGGAGACAGGGGGGGGAACACTGAAGCTTTCTTT,CSVGDRGGNTEAFF
TRBJ2-3,TRBD2,TRBV5-1,many,TGCGCCAGCAGCCCCAGGGGGTCGGCTAGCGGGGGCCACACAGATACGCAGTATTTT,CASSPRGSASGGHTDTQYF